The 3 T cell receptor beta chains in this list originate from one sample, sequenced in a study of low-dose radiotherapy and immunotherapy resistance in tumors. TRAV- and TRBV-specific primers were used for first-strand cDNA, which covered alpha and beta chains. TCRs were put through roughly 20 PCR cycles of amplification with Phusion. A constant-region primer and the V-primer adapter served as the primer pair. TCRdb ran MiXCR on the reads and lists one entry per CDR3 protein. The profile shows fewer than 95,000 distinct CDR3 sequences, more than 8.5% of them singletons. Sample time point: before trial treatment. The material was PBMCs, obtained before treatment. The receptors stem from a male donor with prostate cancer.

This clonotype was observed many times. The chain links TRBV4-3 to TRBJ1-1; D unresolved. With 0 bases removed from V and 2 bases from J, the gap between germline ends came to 13 bases. This CDR3 is 16 amino acids long. Germline V lookup: CDR1 LGHNA, CDR2 YSLEER. The CDR3 DNA reads TGCGCCAGCAGCCAAGACGCACTAGGCAGAAACACTGAAGCTTTCTTT. Its translation: CASSQDALGRNTEAFF.

This clonotype was observed at least ten times. This rearrangement joins TRBV12-3 or TRBV12-4 to TRBJ2-6, with TRBD1 as a possible D gene (6 bases). CDR3 length: 15 residues. Trimming cost V 7 bases and J 3 bases, with 13 bases left between them. In nucleotides, the CDR3 is TGTGCCAGCACCGTAGGGGGAAGTGGGGCCAACGTCCTGACTTTC. This codes for CASTVGGSGANVLTF.

This clonotype was detected ten times or more. The chain employs TRBV2 and TRBJ2-3; D is undetermined. This CDR3 is built from 14 residues. Germline CDR1 reads SNHLY; CDR2 reads FYNNEI. Trimming took 5 bases from V and 0 from J, leaving 9 bases between them. The CDR3 nucleotides read TGTGCCAGCAGTCCCCTAGGGAGCACAGATACGCAGTATTTT. The encoded protein is CASSPLGSTDTQYF.